The subject of this entry is one T cell receptor (beta chain). Its target is not known. The data derive from a study of cytomegalovirus exposure and HLA in healthy donors. Study outcomes and limitations: In vitro checks showed that a few CMV-associated chains really do target CMV antigens. A missense variant in DCLRE1C was later tied to TCR beta V- and J-gene trimming.

Primers: 60 Vbeta forward and 13 Jbeta reverse. Here immunoSEQ multiplex PCR was the method, and the copy in TCRdb shows in-frame clones only, minus some. The profile shows roughly 140,000 clones, roughly four fifths of them singletons. This receptor was obtained from a male donor in good health and CMV-seronegative. The sample was PBMCs.

The CDR3: CASSDVVAGEGEQFF. DNA of the CDR3: TGTGCCAGCAGTGATGTGGTAGCGGGAGAAGGTGAGCAGTTCTTC. The gene calls are TRBV6-4 and TRBJ2-1; 9 nucleotides match TRBD2. Trimming cost V 3 bases and J 9 bases; bases outside gene matches: 9. Germline V gene lookup returns CDR1 MRHNA and CDR2 SNTAGT. The CDR3 has 15 residues.